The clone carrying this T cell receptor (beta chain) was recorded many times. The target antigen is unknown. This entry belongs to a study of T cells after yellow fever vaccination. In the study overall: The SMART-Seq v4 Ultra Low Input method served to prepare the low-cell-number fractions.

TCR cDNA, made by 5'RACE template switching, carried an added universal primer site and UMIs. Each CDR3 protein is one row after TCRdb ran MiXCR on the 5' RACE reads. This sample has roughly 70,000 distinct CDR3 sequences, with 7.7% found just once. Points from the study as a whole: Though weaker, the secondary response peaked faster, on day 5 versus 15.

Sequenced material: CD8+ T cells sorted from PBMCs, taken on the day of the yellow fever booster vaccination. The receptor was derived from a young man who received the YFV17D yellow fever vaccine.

In nucleotides, the CDR3 is TGCGCCAGCAACCCTAGTAGCGGGAATTGGATTACGCAGTATTTT. It encodes CASNPSSGNWITQYF. The chain joins TRBV10-2 to TRBJ2-3, with TRBD2 identical over 8 bases. Per germline, CDR1 WSHSY and CDR2 SAAADI. V shed 7 bases, J shed 8 bases, and the junction held 14 bases outside the gene matches. The length of the CDR3 is 15 residues.